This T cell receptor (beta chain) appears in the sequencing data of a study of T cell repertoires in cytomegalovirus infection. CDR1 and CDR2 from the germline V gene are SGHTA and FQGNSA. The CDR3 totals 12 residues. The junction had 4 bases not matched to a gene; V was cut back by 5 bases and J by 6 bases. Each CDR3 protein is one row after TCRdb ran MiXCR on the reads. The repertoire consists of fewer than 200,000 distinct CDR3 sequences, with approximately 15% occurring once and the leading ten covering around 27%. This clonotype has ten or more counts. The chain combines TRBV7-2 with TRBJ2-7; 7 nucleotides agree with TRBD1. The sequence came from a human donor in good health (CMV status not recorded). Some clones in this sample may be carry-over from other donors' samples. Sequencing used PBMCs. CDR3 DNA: TGTGCCAGCAGCACCCGACAGGGCGAGCAGTACTTC. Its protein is CASSTRQGEQYF.